This T cell receptor (beta chain) was observed in a study of shared clonotypes between healthy human individuals. For sorted subsets, approximately 200 ng DNA per replicate equaled some 27,000 T cell genomes. The assay was immunoSEQ multiplex PCR, and TCRdb's table has in-frame clones only and misses some. The sample lists 2 million to 2.5 million clones; 85% to 95% were seen once. The length of the CDR3 is 14 residues. V lost 2 bases and J lost 5, with 10 bases in between. Germline assignment: CDR1 MNHNY and CDR2 SVGAGI (reference sequence). The material sequenced was naive CD4+ T cells from PBMCs. Subset defined: CD45RA+ positively selected. The clonotype originates from a man aged 18 to 29 in good health. Some clones in this sample may be carry-over from other donors' samples. V gene TRBV6-6 combines with J gene TRBJ2-1; D is uncertain. This chain's CDR3 is CASSYASPNNEQFF. CDR3 bases: TGTGCCAGCAGTTACGCTAGTCCCAACAATGAGCAGTTCTTC.